The clone carrying this TCR beta chain was counted only a few times. What it binds is not known. This entry comes from a study of CD8 T cells in ankylosing spondylitis. Study results and caveats: Disease-linked clones were CD8+ and relatively rare in peripheral blood. Reactive arthritis synovial fluid and blood previously showed some of these motif variants. For ankylosing spondylitis blood, a TCR beta motif of about eight highly homologous variants appeared characteristic. Reportedly, significant enrichment of disease-linked clones occurred in matched ankylosing spondylitis synovial fluid.

Quantitative 5'-RACE with molecular barcodes was used to make the TCR beta libraries. Via MiXCR, TCRdb re-called the 5' RACE reads, giving one row per CDR3 protein. Here the sample spans about 540,000 distinct CDR3 sequences, approximately 12% being singletons. Germline values: CDR1 SGHAT, CDR2 FQNNGV. This CDR3 is built from 17 residues. With V trimmed by 2 bases and J by 6 bases, 12 bases remained unmatched. Input material: blood, either unsorted or a sorted T cell fraction (not recorded which). The receptor's source is a male donor with ankylosing spondylitis. The chain combines TRBV11-2 with TRBJ1-2; 10 positions match TRBD1. The CDR3, as DNA: TGTGCCAGCAGCTTAACCTCTCTAACCGGGACAGGGGATGGCTACACCTTC. Amino acids: CASSLTSLTGTGDGYTF. Together with reference TRBV11-2 and TRBJ1-2, the CDR3 gives the full variable domain: EAGVAQSPRYKIIEKRQSVAFWCNPISGHATLYWYQQILGQGPKLLIQFQNNGVVDDSQLPKDRFSAERLKGVDSTLKIQPAKLEDSAVYLCASSLTSLTGTGDGYTFGSGTRLTVV.